This T cell receptor beta chain was retrieved from a study of cytomegalovirus exposure and HLA in healthy donors. The PCR made use of 60 Vbeta and 13 Jbeta primers. Profiled with immunoSEQ multiplex PCR; TCRdb holds only in-frame clones, not every one. This table has about 190,000 clones, 85% to 90% appearing once. Germline V lookup: CDR1 KGHSH, CDR2 LQKENI. V shed 0 bases, J shed 3 bases, and the junction held 5 bases outside the gene matches. The CDR3 runs 17 residues. The sequenced sample was PBMCs. The chain uses TRBV18 and TRBJ2-3, with 11 bases identical to TRBD2. This clonotype originated in a young man in good health and CMV-seronegative. The CDR3 DNA follows: TGTGCCAGCTCACCACCGGATCTAGCGGGGGGAACAGATACGCAGTATTTT. Its translation: CASSPPDLAGGTDTQYF.